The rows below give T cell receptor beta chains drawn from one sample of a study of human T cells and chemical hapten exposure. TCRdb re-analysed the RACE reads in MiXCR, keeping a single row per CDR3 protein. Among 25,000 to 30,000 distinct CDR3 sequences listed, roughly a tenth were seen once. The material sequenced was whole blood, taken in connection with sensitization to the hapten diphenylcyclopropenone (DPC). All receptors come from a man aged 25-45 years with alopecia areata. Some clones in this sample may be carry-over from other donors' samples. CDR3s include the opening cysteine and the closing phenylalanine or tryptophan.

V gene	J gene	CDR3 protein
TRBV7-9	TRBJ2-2	CASSARDRAAGELFF
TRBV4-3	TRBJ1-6	CASSQNQGSPLHF
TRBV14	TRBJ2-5	CASSQEFGETQYF
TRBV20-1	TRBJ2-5	CSAQTPQQETQYF
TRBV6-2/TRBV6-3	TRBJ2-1	CASSYRTRGDEQFF
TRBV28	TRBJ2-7	CASSSPETGEGAYEQYF
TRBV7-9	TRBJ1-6	CASRSGELTLHF
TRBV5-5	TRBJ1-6	CASSLGPGISPLHF
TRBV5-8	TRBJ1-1	CASSFTLYGNTEAFF
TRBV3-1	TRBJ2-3	CASSPRPTGGLHTQYF
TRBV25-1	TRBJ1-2	CASKRGGYGYTF
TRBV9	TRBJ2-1	CASRGESHDEQFF
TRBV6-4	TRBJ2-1	CASSRGDGYNEQFF
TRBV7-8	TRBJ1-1	CASSGPNTEAFF
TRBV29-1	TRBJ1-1	CSATGPNTEAFF
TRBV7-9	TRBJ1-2	CASSFGTGDGYTF
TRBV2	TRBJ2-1	CASSRGGASGDSYNEQFF
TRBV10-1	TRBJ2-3	CASTLTSGSITDTQYF
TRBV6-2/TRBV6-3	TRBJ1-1	CASRTPGYPGAFF
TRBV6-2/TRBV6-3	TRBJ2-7	CASSYVGYEQYF
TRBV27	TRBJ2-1	CASSFDRPYNEQFF
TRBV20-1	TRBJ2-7	CSARDTFGRHYEQYF
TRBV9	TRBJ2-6	CASRVEYGPGANVLTF
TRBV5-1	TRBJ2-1	CASQVGGPRDEQFF
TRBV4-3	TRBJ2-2	CASSQDGGVGGELFF
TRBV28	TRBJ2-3	CASRTSGSMTDTQYF
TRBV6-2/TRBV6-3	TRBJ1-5	CASRDREGQPQHF
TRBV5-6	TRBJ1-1	CASRRRTGGLPEAFF
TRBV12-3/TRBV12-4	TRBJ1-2	CASNRGSGHGYTF
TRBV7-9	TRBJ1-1	CAIGEGLIGTEAFF
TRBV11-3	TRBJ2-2	CASSRRDRGFSGELFF
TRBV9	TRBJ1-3	CASSPSGAAGNTIYF
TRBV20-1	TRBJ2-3	CSANSLKGQGAPTDTQYF
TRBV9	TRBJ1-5	CASSAHTDNQPQHF
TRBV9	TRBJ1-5	CASSVGGTVGQPQHF